Following are 20 T cell receptor beta chains from one sample sequenced in a study of blood T cells in healthy people across ages. A sample-barcoded 5' primer and a J-beta primer mix were used in a second PCR of roughly 6 to 11 cycles. TCRdb recomputed calls from the 5' RACE reads with MiXCR, one row per CDR3 protein. Of approximately 800,000 distinct CDR3 sequences in the sample, 45% to 70% were seen once. Source material: blood. These receptors were taken from a man in his forties in good health.

This clonotype was seen only a few times. The rearrangement links TRBV27 to TRBJ2-1; TRBD2 matches at 7 bases. Trimming cost V 4 bases and J 2 bases; bases outside gene matches: 14. The CDR3 contains 18 residues. Germline V gene lookup returns CDR1 MNHEY and CDR2 SMNVEV (reference sequence). The CDR3 DNA follows: TGTGCCAGCAGTTCACTCGCTTGGGGAGGGAGCGCCTACAATGAGCAGTTCTTC. Its translation: CASSSLAWGGSAYNEQFF.

In this sample, this clonotype turned up many times. The genes are TRBV12-5 and TRBJ2-7, with a weak D call TRBD2 (5 bases). CDR1 LGHNT and CDR2 FRNRAP come from the germline V gene. The CDR3 totals 16 residues. V was trimmed by 1 base and J by 3 bases, leaving 16 bases between them. CDR3 sequence (DNA): TGTGCTAGTGGTTTGGGAGACCCCGGAGAGGGCTACGAGCAGTACTTC. Protein product: CASGLGDPGEGYEQYF.

This chain joins TRBV5-1 and TRBJ2-3; maybe TRBD1 (5 bases). The CDR3 spans 16 residues. Germline V gene sequence: CDR1 SGHRS, CDR2 YFSETQ. With 4 bases removed from V and 0 bases from J, the gap between germline ends came to 15 bases. The CDR3 DNA sequence: TGCGCCAGCAGCCTACAGGAACCGACTAGCACAGATACGCAGTATTTT. Translation gives CASSLQEPTSTDTQYF.

V and J are TRBV4-1 and TRBJ1-2, with 7 bases that match TRBD1. The CDR3 is 15 residues long. The ends lost 0 bases at V and 4 bases at J; junction bases unmatched: 5. Germline values: CDR1 MGHRA, CDR2 YSYEKL. Here the CDR3 reads CASSQDPTGAYGYTF. Written as DNA, the CDR3 is TGCGCCAGCAGCCAAGATCCCACAGGGGCCTATGGCTACACCTTC.

The V call is TRBV12-3 or TRBV12-4, the J call TRBJ2-3; 8 bases match TRBD1. The trim removed 7 bases at V and 2 bases at J, leaving 8 bases unmatched. The CDR3 has 15 amino acids. The CDR3 region is CASIGRGLATDTQYF. CDR3 sequence (DNA): TGTGCCAGCATCGGCAGGGGGCTAGCCACAGATACGCAGTATTTT.

The gene calls are TRBV4-2 and TRBJ1-6; no clear D. V was shortened by 0 bases and J by 5 bases, with 8 bases between the two germline ends. This CDR3 has 15 amino acids. The germline V gene has CDR1 LGHNA and CDR2 YNFKEQ. The CDR3 sequence is CASSQDRGNNSPLHF. CDR3 DNA: TGTGCCAGCAGCCAAGATCGCGGTAATAATTCACCCCTCCACTTT.

The chain is built from TRBV3-1 and TRBJ2-6; D perhaps matches TRBD1 (6 bases). Per germline, CDR1 LGHDT and CDR2 YNNKEL (reference sequence). The CDR3 totals 16 residues. V was trimmed by 1 base and J by 4 bases, leaving 11 bases between them. The CDR3 region is CASSQGRTVGANVLTF. CDR3 nucleotides: TGTGCCAGCAGCCAAGGGAGGACAGTCGGGGCCAACGTCCTGACTTTC.

The chain recombines TRBV5-1 with TRBJ2-1, with D tentatively TRBD1 (5 bases). Germline V gene lookup returns CDR1 SGHRS and CDR2 YFSETQ. The CDR3 totals 13 residues. Trimming took off 4 bases at V and 6 bases at J, with 11 bases between the two ends. CDR3 loop: CASSPRTTNEQFF. The CDR3 bases are TGCGCCAGCAGCCCGAGGACAACCAATGAGCAGTTCTTC. The variable domain in full, with the rest retrieved from reference TRBV5-1 and TRBJ2-1, is KAGVTQTPRYLIKTRGQQVTLSCSPISGHRSVSWYQQTPGQGLQFLFEYFSETQRNKGNFPGRFSGRQFSNSRSEMNVSTLELGDSALYLCASSPRTTNEQFFGPGTRLTVL.

The chain has TRBV18 and TRBJ2-6, with D uncertain. This CDR3 region has 16 residues. Germline CDR1 KGHSH, CDR2 LQKENI. V gave up 2 bases and J gave up 1 base, with 9 bases separating them. CDR3 in amino acids: CASSPNGGSGANVLTF. The CDR3 coding sequence is TGTGCCAGCTCACCAAATGGCGGATCTGGGGCCAACGTCCTGACTTTC.

Only a few counts were recorded for this clonotype. This chain joins TRBV27 and TRBJ2-5, with D unresolved. Trimming left V 3 bases short and J 5 bases short, with 10 bases between. There are 13 residues in the CDR3. The germline V gene encodes CDR1 MNHEY and CDR2 SMNVEV (reference sequence). CDR3 amino acids: CASSLVYGETQYF. The CDR3 region has the DNA TGTGCCAGCAGTTTGGTCTACGGGGAGACCCAGTACTTC.

This clonotype appeared a few times. CDR3 region: CATSRPLTGSQETQYF. The DNA of the CDR3 is TGTGCCACCAGCCGACCCCTGACAGGATCACAAGAGACCCAGTACTTC. This chain links TRBV15 with TRBJ2-5; tentative D call: TRBD1 (6 bases). Germline lookup yields CDR1 LNHNV and CDR2 YYDKDF (reference sequence). V was cut by 5 bases and J by 2 bases, with 18 bases left in between. CDR3 length: 16 residues.

The sample holds a few counts of this clonotype. The chain links TRBV14 to TRBJ2-4; D is possibly TRBD2 (7 bases). The J call may not be correct, given that the DNA end is closer to TRBJ2-7. The CDR3 runs to 16 residues. Germline CDR1 and CDR2: SGHDN and FVKESK. The CDR3 loop reads CASSPLSGGLPYEQYF. The CDR3 coding sequence is TGTGCCAGCAGCCCCCTGTCGGGGGGCCTCCCCTACGAGCAGTACTTC.

V gene TRBV18 combines with J gene TRBJ2-3, with 7 bases that match TRBD1. V shed 6 bases, J shed 6 bases, and the junction held 6 bases outside the gene matches. CDR1 is KGHSH, CDR2 LQKENI, per germline. The CDR3 loop spans 13 amino acids. CDR3 sequence (DNA): TGTGCCAGCTCGCAGACGGGACAGGATACGCAGTATTTT. Protein product: CASSQTGQDTQYF.

The J gene is TRBJ2-2, the V gene TRBV4-1, with D possibly matching TRBD2 (5 bases). V dropped 6 bases and J dropped 0 bases, with 11 bases sitting between them. The CDR3 has 15 residues. Germline V gene sequence: CDR1 MGHRA, CDR2 YSYEKL. The CDR3 region has the DNA TGCGCCAGCAGAGCGGATGACGCGAACACCGGGGAGCTGTTTTTT. Its translation is CASRADDANTGELFF.

The rearrangement links TRBV11-2 to TRBJ2-1; D unclear. This CDR3 is built from 14 residues. V lost 6 bases, J lost 8 bases, and 17 bases lay in between. Germline V gives CDR1 SGHAT, CDR2 FQNNGV. The CDR3 coding sequence is TGTGCCAGCAGGCTGGCTGGTGCTCGCCATGAGCAGTTCTTC. Translated, it gives CASRLAGARHEQFF.

The V gene is TRBV6-5, the J gene TRBJ2-4; 8 nucleotides match TRBD1. CDR3 size: 16 residues. Germline CDR1 and CDR2: MNHEY and SVGAGI. V trimming: 2 bases; J trimming: 1 base; junction bases outside the gene matches: 4. The CDR3: CASSYAGGAAKNIQYF. The CDR3 region has the DNA TGTGCCAGCAGTTACGCAGGGGGCGCGGCCAAAAACATTCAGTACTTC.

The chain has TRBV20-1 and TRBJ2-7; D perhaps matches TRBD1 (6 bases). This CDR3 has 14 residues. Germline values: CDR1 DFQATT, CDR2 SNEGSKA (reference sequence). V lost 4 bases, J lost 7 bases, and 20 bases lay in between. CDR3 nucleotides: TGCAGTGCTAACAGGGACCTCTCCTACAATGAGCAGTACTTC. It translates to CSANRDLSYNEQYF.

This clonotype was observed a handful of times. The chain uses TRBV5-1 and TRBJ1-2; no reliable D call. V was pared by 0 bases and J by 1 base, with 4 bases between. Germline CDR1 is SGHRS and CDR2 is YFSETQ. This CDR3 region has 13 residues. The CDR3 is CASSLALNYGYTF. For the CDR3, the DNA is TGCGCCAGCAGCTTGGCCCTTAACTATGGCTACACCTTC.

V is TRBV20-1 and J is TRBJ2-5, with TRBD2 matching over 12 bases. The J call may be incorrect, as the DNA end agrees better with TRBJ2-7. There are 15 residues in the CDR3. Germline CDR1 and CDR2: DFQATT and SNEGSKA (reference sequence). CDR3 amino acids: CSALRTSGTTYEQYF. For the CDR3, the DNA is TGCAGTGCTCTTCGGACTAGCGGGACGACTTACGAGCAGTACTTC.

The V call is TRBV7-3, the J call TRBJ2-3; TRBD2 matches 12 bases. This CDR3 spans 15 amino acids. V dropped 1 base and J dropped 8; count of bases not matched to a gene: 4. CDR1 is SGHTA and CDR2 is FQGTGA in the germline V gene. CDR3 nucleotides: TGTGCCAGCAGCTTAAAACTAGCGGGAGGAGGTACGCAGTATTTT. Amino acids: CASSLKLAGGGTQYF.